The 18 T cell receptor beta chains below come from one sample, sequenced in a study of blood T cell repertoires in COVID-19. Measured with immunoSEQ multiplex PCR; TCRdb has only the in-frame clones, and not every one. The sample contains around 250,000 clones, approximately 83% of which appear only once. Sequencing was performed on peripheral blood. Every receptor here comes from a man in his fifties or sixties with active or convalescent COVID-19.

The gene calls are TRBV11-2 and TRBJ1-3, with TRBD1 matching 8 bases. CDR3 length equals 15 residues. V was pared by 5 bases and J by 3 bases, with 6 bases of the junction left unmatched. CDR1 is SGHAT, CDR2 FQNNGV, per germline. The DNA for the CDR3 is TGTGCCAGCAGCGAAGTGGACAGGGTTGGAAACACCATATATTTT. Protein product: CASSEVDRVGNTIYF.

This chain uses TRBV9 with TRBJ1-4; 7 nucleotides agree with TRBD1. Trimming took 2 bases from V and 5 from J; bases not matched to a gene: 3. The CDR3 covers 14 residues. Looked up from germline, CDR1 is SGDLS and CDR2 is YYNGEE. The CDR3 protein is CASSVGTDNEKLFF. CDR3 in DNA: TGTGCCAGCAGCGTCGGGACAGACAATGAAAAACTGTTTTTT.

The chain couples TRBV13 to TRBJ1-3, with D tentatively TRBD1 (6 bases). The V end lost 0 bases, the J end lost 0 bases, and 6 bases lay between the germline ends. CDR1 PRHDT and CDR2 FYEKMQ come from the germline V gene (reference sequence). This CDR3 spans 15 amino acids. The CDR3 region has the DNA TGTGCCAGCAGCTTAGGCAGGGGCTCTGGAAACACCATATATTTT. Protein: CASSLGRGSGNTIYF.

About this clone itself: This CDR3 is also generated by other DNA sequences in the sample. This chain uses TRBV27 with TRBJ1-3; D gene ambiguous. The length of the CDR3 is 13 residues. Germline V gene sequence: CDR1 MNHEY, CDR2 SMNVEV (reference sequence). The ends were cut back, 3 bases at V and 0 bases at J, with 3 bases in the middle. CDR3 in amino acids: CASSFSSGNTIYF. The CDR3, as DNA: TGTGCCAGCAGTTTTAGCTCTGGAAACACCATATATTTT.

The chain combines TRBV6-5 with TRBJ1-1, with a tentative D call TRBD1 (5 bases). The V gene lost 0 bases and the J gene lost 1 base, with 9 bases spanning the gap. Germline CDR1 MNHEY, CDR2 SVGAGI. This CDR3 comprises 15 residues. CDR3 bases: TGTGCCAGCAGTTACTCGGGACTCGGGAACACTGAAGCTTTCTTT. Amino acid sequence: CASSYSGLGNTEAFF.

This rearrangement joins TRBV25-1 to TRBJ2-5; unclear D gene. Germline V lookup: CDR1 MGHDK, CDR2 SYGVNS. V was cut by 1 base and J by 4 bases, with 7 bases left in between. The length of the CDR3 is 13 residues. The CDR3 bases are TGTGCCAGCAGTGAATTTGGCGGAGAGACCCAGTACTTC. Translated: CASSEFGGETQYF.

This rearrangement joins TRBV9 to TRBJ2-2; 9 bases are shared with TRBD1. Germline CDR1 is SGDLS and CDR2 is YYNGEE. The CDR3 is made up of 14 amino acids. V dropped 3 bases and J dropped 9; count of bases not matched to a gene: 6. The CDR3 protein is CASSGGQGVRELFF. In DNA, the CDR3 is TGTGCCAGCAGCGGGGGACAGGGCGTCCGGGAGCTGTTTTTT.

The genes are TRBV2 and TRBJ1-6; D call uncertain. Trimming removed 4 bases from V and 0 bases from J, with 4 bases in between. Germline V gene data show CDR1 as SNHLY and CDR2 as FYNNEI. The CDR3 length is 14 residues. The CDR3 DNA reads TGTGCCAGCAGTGGGAGCTCCTATAATTCACCCCTCCACTTT. Translating gives CASSGSSYNSPLHF.

The chain couples TRBV24-1 to TRBJ2-1; unclear D gene. There are 15 residues in the CDR3. Germline lookup yields CDR1 KGHDR and CDR2 SFDVKD. V lost 0 bases, J lost 9 bases, and 14 bases lay in between. The CDR3, as DNA: TGTGCCACCAGTGATTTGCTGGTTCCCCCCGGTGAGCAGTTCTTC. This translates into CATSDLLVPPGEQFF.

The chain employs TRBV29-1 and TRBJ1-1; tentatively, D is TRBD1 (6 bases). Trimming took off 6 bases at V and 5 bases at J, with 13 bases between the two ends. The CDR3 spans 12 residues. Germline assignment: CDR1 SQVTM and CDR2 ANQGSEA. This CDR3 reads CSVGERGTEAFF. The CDR3 DNA reads TGCAGCGTCGGGGAGAGGGGGACTGAAGCTTTCTTT.

As DNA, the CDR3 is TGTGCCTGGAGTGTCGGTTGGGCAAGCTCCTATAATTCACCCCTCCACTTT. Translated: CAWSVGWASSYNSPLHF. V and J are TRBV30 and TRBJ1-6, with D uncertain. Trimming took off 0 bases at V and 0 bases at J, with 12 bases between the two ends. The length of the CDR3 is 17 residues. Germline CDR1 reads GTSNPN; CDR2 reads SVGIG (reference sequence).

The V gene is TRBV5-1, the J gene TRBJ2-3, with D perhaps TRBD1 (5 bases). The V gene's germline CDR1 is SGHRS and CDR2 YFSETQ. V was clipped by 7 bases and J by 1 base, with 10 bases between them. The CDR3 length is 13 residues. This CDR3 is CASFEGGTDTQYF. In DNA, the CDR3 is TGCGCCAGCTTCGAAGGGGGCACAGATACGCAGTATTTT.

The J gene is TRBJ1-5, the V gene TRBV5-6; 7 bases align to TRBD1. CDR1 SGHDT and CDR2 YYEEEE come from the germline V gene. The J segment lost 5 bases and the V segment lost 0 bases, leaving 8 bases of the junction unmatched. CDR3 length: 16 residues. The CDR3 nucleotides are TGTGCCAGCAGCTTGGGCGGTTGGGACAGAGATCAGCCCCAGCATTTT. Its protein product is CASSLGGWDRDQPQHF.

The V and J genes are TRBV6-5 and TRBJ1-6; D remains ambiguous. V lost 5 bases and J 1 base, leaving 6 bases between the germline ends. This CDR3 comprises 14 residues. Germline loops: CDR1 MNHEY, CDR2 SVGAGI. The CDR3: CASSPRSYNSPLHF. As DNA, the CDR3 is TGTGCCAGCAGTCCCAGATCCTATAATTCACCCCTCCACTTT.

CDR3 in DNA: TGTGCCAGCAGCCGACAGGGGGCCGGAGCTTTCTTT. Its translation: CASSRQGAGAFF. The rearrangement uses TRBV12-3 or TRBV12-4 and TRBJ1-1, with TRBD1 identical over 10 bases. V lost 6 bases and J lost 10; bases outside the gene matches: 5. The CDR3 consists of 12 residues.

This clone was seen only once. The chain is built from TRBV15 and TRBJ2-1, with TRBD1 matching 9 bases. The CDR3 consists of 16 residues. J lost 8 bases, V lost 3 bases, and 11 bases had no gene match. Germline V gene sequence: CDR1 LNHNV, CDR2 YYDKDF (reference sequence). CDR3 DNA sequence: TGTGCCACCAGCAGGAGGGGACAGGGAGCCTGGGATGAGCAGTTCTTC. It codes for CATSRRGQGAWDEQFF.

V and J are TRBV11-2 and TRBJ1-2; the D is unclear. Trimming cost V 4 bases and J 10 bases, with 16 bases left between them. This CDR3 is built from 13 residues. CDR1 and CDR2 from the germline V gene are SGHAT and FQNNGV. The CDR3 bases are TGTGCCAGCAGCTCCTTGATGGGAGGTGCCTACACCTTC. It specifies CASSSLMGGAYTF. The variable domain in full, completed from reference TRBV11-2 and TRBJ1-2, reads EAGVAQSPRYKIIEKRQSVAFWCNPISGHATLYWYQQILGQGPKLLIQFQNNGVVDDSQLPKDRFSAERLKGVDSTLKIQPAKLEDSAVYLCASSSLMGGAYTFGSGTRLTVV.

V usage is TRBV30 and J usage is TRBJ2-7; TRBD1 matches at 8 bases. Germline V CDR1 and CDR2: GTSNPN, SVGIG (reference sequence). V trimming: 0 bases; J trimming: 4 bases; junction bases outside the gene matches: 5. This CDR3 spans 14 amino acids. CDR3 region: CAWSVGDRPYEQYF. The DNA of the CDR3 is TGTGCCTGGAGTGTAGGGGACAGGCCTTACGAGCAGTACTTC.